This T cell receptor (beta chain) was profiled in a study of CD8 T cells in ankylosing spondylitis. CDR1 is WSHSY and CDR2 is SAAADI in the germline V gene. Trimming stripped 10 bases from V and 5 bases from J, with 6 bases between. The CDR3 spans 10 residues. TCRdb re-derived calls from the 5' RACE reads in MiXCR, one entry per CDR3 protein. The data show roughly 160,000 distinct CDR3 sequences, with just over 9.5% seen just once and less than 15% held by the top ten. Notes on the study in general: Disease-linked clones reportedly showed significant enrichment in matched ankylosing spondylitis synovial fluid.

About this clonotype: Its antigen is unidentified.

The rearrangement links TRBV10-2 to TRBJ2-1; no firm D call. The sample consisted of blood, either unsorted or a sorted T cell fraction (not recorded which). The TCR was taken from a female donor with ankylosing spondylitis or in good health (not recorded which). The CDR3 DNA follows: TGCGCCACCCGTAACAATGAGCAGTTCTTC. Amino acids: CATRNNEQFF.